A single sample is the source of the 20 T cell receptor beta chains below, sequenced in a study of human T cells and chemical hapten exposure. TCRdb used MiXCR to reprocess the 5' RACE reads, holding one entry per CDR3 protein. Among roughly 120,000 distinct CDR3 sequences listed, roughly 18% were seen once. Total RNA was isolated from unfractionated whole blood. All receptors come from a human donor in good health.

The sample holds a few counts of this clonotype. This CDR3 reads CASFVGGTANTEAFF. In DNA, the CDR3 is TGTGCCAGCTTCGTCGGGGGGACAGCTAACACTGAAGCTTTCTTT. The genes are TRBV2 and TRBJ1-1, with 7 bases identical to TRBD1. J lost 2 bases, V lost 8 bases, and 11 bases had no gene match. CDR3 length equals 15 residues. From germline, CDR1 is SNHLY and CDR2 FYNNEI.

This clonotype was seen more than once but under ten times. The rearrangement links TRBV5-1 to TRBJ2-5; 12 bases map to TRBD2. V shed 4 bases and J 7 bases; nucleotides not matched to a gene: 17. CDR1 SGHRS and CDR2 YFSETQ come from the germline V gene. The CDR3 has 18 residues. The DNA of the CDR3 is TGCGCCAGCAGCCCAAACCTCACTAGCGGGAGGCCCGGTGGGACCCAGTACTTC. It codes for CASSPNLTSGRPGGTQYF.

This clonotype was seen only a few times. The rearrangement uses TRBV20-1 and TRBJ1-2; D possibly corresponds to TRBD1 (6 bases). The CDR3 loop spans 13 amino acids. Germline V gene data show CDR1 as DFQATT and CDR2 as SNEGSKA (reference sequence). V was trimmed by 5 bases and J by 0 bases, leaving 10 bases between them. CDR3 protein: CSAGQPANYGYTF. The CDR3 DNA reads as TGCAGTGCTGGACAGCCAGCTAACTATGGCTACACCTTC.

The rearrangement uses TRBV28 and TRBJ2-1; tentatively, D is TRBD2 (5 bases). The CDR3 has 12 amino acids. Germline assignment: CDR1 MDHEN and CDR2 SYDVKM. Trimming pared 4 bases from V and 14 bases from J, leaving 15 bases between. The CDR3 DNA follows: TGTGCCAGCAGTTCAGGACGGAGAGGGAAGTTCTTC. It yields the protein CASSSGRRGKFF.

This clonotype has more than one count but fewer than ten. CDR3 sequence reads: CASSPQGAFTGELFF. In DNA, the CDR3 is TGTGCCAGCAGCCCACAGGGGGCGTTCACCGGGGAGCTGTTTTTT. The chain is built from TRBV7-9 and TRBJ2-2; 9 bases map to TRBD1. Germline V gene data show CDR1 as SEHNR and CDR2 as FQNEAQ (reference sequence). The CDR3 spans 15 residues. With 5 bases clipped from V and 4 bases from J, the junction kept 5 bases outside the gene matches.

The CDR3 sequence is CASKVTEGNTEAFF. DNA for the CDR3: TGTGCCAGCAAAGTAACGGAGGGGAACACTGAAGCTTTCTTT. This chain connects TRBV6-8 to TRBJ1-1; D is uncertain. The CDR3 has 14 residues. V lost 7 bases and J lost 1, with 13 bases in between. Germline CDR1 is MNHGY and CDR2 is SAAAGT.

The V call is TRBV6-1, the J call TRBJ1-2; TRBD1 matches at 7 bases. The CDR3 spans 15 residues. Germline values: CDR1 MNHNS, CDR2 SASEGT. V lost 5 bases and J lost 0; bases outside the gene matches: 6. The CDR3 DNA reads as TGTGCCAGCAGTCCAGGGGGTCTCGCTAACTATGGCTACACCTTC. This translates into CASSPGGLANYGYTF.

This chain's CDR3 is CASSYSLLSNTEAFF. The DNA for the CDR3 is TGTGCCAGCAGTTACTCTCTTCTGTCGAACACTGAAGCTTTCTTT. The rearrangement uses TRBV6-5 and TRBJ1-1; D not certain. The CDR3 spans 15 residues. V gave up 0 bases and J gave up 1 base, with 9 bases separating them. Germline V gives CDR1 MNHEY, CDR2 SVGAGI.

This clonotype was recorded a few times. The chain recombines TRBV27 with TRBJ2-7; D assignment may be TRBD1 or TRBD2 (5 bases each). The germline V gene has CDR1 MNHEY and CDR2 SMNVEV (reference sequence). V was shortened by 3 bases and J by 2 bases, with 11 bases between the two germline ends. CDR3 size: 14 residues. In DNA, the CDR3 is TGTGCCAGCAGTTTCTCGGGGCCAGCCTACGAGCAGTACTTC. Translated, it gives CASSFSGPAYEQYF.

This chain links TRBV24-1 with TRBJ2-1; D not resolved. Trimming left V 4 bases short and J 4 bases short, with 7 bases between. The germline CDR1 and CDR2 sequences are KGHDR and SFDVKD. The CDR3 spans 13 residues. In DNA form, the CDR3 reads TGTGCCACCAGTGAGGACGGATACAATGAGCAGTTCTTC. It yields the protein CATSEDGYNEQFF.

This chain connects TRBV18 to TRBJ1-2, with D uncertain. The CDR3 runs to 13 residues. Trimming pared 3 bases from V and 8 bases from J, leaving 13 bases between. CDR1 and CDR2 (germline): KGHSH, LQKENI. The DNA for the CDR3 is TGTGCCAGCTCACCGGTCCAAACTAAGGGCTACACCTTC. This codes for CASSPVQTKGYTF. Full variable domain (outside the CDR3, taken from reference TRBV18 and TRBJ1-2): NAGVMQNPRHLVRRRGQEARLRCSPMKGHSHVYWYRQLPEEGLKFMVYLQKENIIDESGMPKERFSAEFPKEGPSILRIQQVVRGDSAAYFCASSPVQTKGYTFGSGTRLTVV.

This clonotype was counted a few times. The rearrangement joins TRBV11-2 to TRBJ2-7; 8 nucleotides agree with TRBD1. The V gene end was trimmed by 5 bases and the J gene end by 1 base; junction bases not matched to a gene: 10. CDR1 and CDR2 (germline): SGHAT, FQNNGV. CDR3 length equals 16 residues. The CDR3 here is CASSPPTGDLSYEQYF. CDR3 coding DNA: TGTGCCAGCAGCCCCCCGACAGGGGACCTTTCCTACGAGCAGTACTTC.

This clonotype came up a few times. V gene TRBV6-6 combines with J gene TRBJ1-2; 10 bases align to TRBD1. Trimming cost V 4 bases and J 1 base; bases outside gene matches: 9. The CDR3 has 17 amino acids. Germline V lookup: CDR1 MNHNY, CDR2 SVGAGI (reference sequence). The CDR3 sequence is CASSSNLDRGHNYGYTF. Here the CDR3 DNA reads TGTGCCAGCAGTTCCAACTTAGACAGGGGGCATAACTATGGCTACACCTTC.

The chain carries TRBV19 and TRBJ1-2; D perhaps matches TRBD1 (6 bases). The germline V gene has CDR1 LNHDA and CDR2 SQIVND (reference sequence). Trimming shortened V by 5 bases and J by 0 bases, and 13 bases separated the two germline ends. This CDR3 contains 15 residues. This chain's CDR3 is CASSSRDIANYGYTF. The CDR3 bases are TGTGCCAGTAGTTCCCGGGACATAGCTAACTATGGCTACACCTTC.

This clonotype was detected ten times or more. This chain joins TRBV29-1 and TRBJ1-1; 8 bases fit TRBD1. Germline CDR1 reads SQVTM; CDR2 reads ANQGSEA. After removal of 4 bases from V and 5 bases from J, the junction contained 9 bases not matched to a gene. The CDR3 has 14 amino acids. As DNA, the CDR3 is TGCAGCGTTGCAGGGGGCCGACGGAGTACTGAAGCTTTCTTT. It is translated as CSVAGGRRSTEAFF.

This clonotype has a handful of counts. The V gene is TRBV4-1, the J gene TRBJ1-5, with D uncertain. This CDR3 comprises 15 residues. Trimming pared 5 bases from V and 2 bases from J, leaving 13 bases between. CDR1 MGHRA and CDR2 YSYEKL come from the germline V gene. CDR3 DNA sequence: TGCGCCAGCAGCGTTACCGGGCAGGGCAATCAGCCCCAGCATTTT. The encoded protein is CASSVTGQGNQPQHF.

This clonotype occurred many times. The rearrangement joins TRBV6-5 to TRBJ1-5, with D unclear. V was trimmed by 7 bases and J by 3 bases, leaving 10 bases between them. From germline, CDR1 is MNHEY and CDR2 SVGAGI. CDR3 length equals 13 residues. The CDR3 protein is CASKPGYNQPQHF. CDR3 sequence (DNA): TGTGCCAGCAAACCGGGATACAATCAGCCCCAGCATTTT.

The chain employs TRBV4-1 and TRBJ2-1; D might be TRBD2 (5 bases). In germline, CDR1 is MGHRA, CDR2 YSYEKL. The CDR3 loop spans 17 amino acids. Trimming cost V 1 base and J 4 bases, with 17 bases left between them. DNA for the CDR3: TGCGCCAGCAGCCAAGGTTTTGGTGAACGGGAATACAATGAGCAGTTCTTC. Encoded protein: CASSQGFGEREYNEQFF.

This clonotype has just a few counts. This sequence joins TRBV14 and TRBJ2-3, with D maybe TRBD1 (6 bases). V gave up 0 bases and J gave up 0 bases, with 13 bases separating them. Germline CDR1 reads SGHDN; CDR2 reads FVKESK. This CDR3 spans 17 amino acids. CDR3 in amino acids: CASSQDRGTLSTDTQYF. CDR3 coding DNA: TGTGCCAGCAGCCAAGATAGGGGGACGCTTAGCACAGATACGCAGTATTTT. The full variable domain, in which reference TRBV14 and TRBJ2-3 provide the parts outside the CDR3, is EAGVTQFPSHSVIEKGQTVTLRCDPISGHDNLYWYRRVMGKEIKFLLHFVKESKQDESGMPNNRFLAERTGGTYSTLKVQPAELEDSGVYFCASSQDRGTLSTDTQYFGPGTRLTVL.

This chain links TRBV11-2 with TRBJ2-1; 9 bases are a match to TRBD1. The CDR3 spans 15 residues. The V and J ends lost 3 bases and 9 bases, in that order; junction bases with no gene match: 9. CDR1 and CDR2 from the germline V gene are SGHAT and FQNNGV. The CDR3 region has the DNA TGTGCCAGCAGCTTCAAAGGGGACAGGGAGGGTGAGCAGTTCTTC. Residues: CASSFKGDREGEQFF. The variable domain in full, with the rest retrieved from reference TRBV11-2 and TRBJ2-1, is EAGVAQSPRYKIIEKRQSVAFWCNPISGHATLYWYQQILGQGPKLLIQFQNNGVVDDSQLPKDRFSAERLKGVDSTLKIQPAKLEDSAVYLCASSFKGDREGEQFFGPGTRLTVL.